This T cell receptor beta chain is drawn from a study of early T cells in non-severe SARS-CoV-2 infection. Each CDR3 protein gets one entry after TCRdb re-called the 5' RACE reads with MiXCR. The table lists approximately 19,000 distinct CDR3 sequences, around 5.9% of them singletons. Broader study findings: Sequences matched to VDJdb favored anti-spike CD8 responses, while private and CD4 specificities were missed.

This clonotype was seen many times. Its antigen is currently unknown. Material: whole blood. This receptor was obtained from an adult who was a healthcare worker with PCR-confirmed SARS-CoV-2 infection or an uninfected control (not recorded which).

CDR3 sequence: CASSIENTGELFF. Here the CDR3 DNA reads TGTGCCAGTAGTATCGAGAACACCGGGGAGCTGTTTTTT. This chain joins TRBV19 and TRBJ2-2; no reliable D call. Germline values: CDR1 LNHDA, CDR2 SQIVND (reference sequence). This CDR3 region has 13 residues. V lost 3 bases, J lost 1 base, and 3 bases lay in between.